These 28 T cell receptor beta chains originate from one sample sequenced in a study of blood T cells in healthy people across ages. Alongside a J-beta primer mix, a sample-barcoded 5' primer served in a second PCR lasting about 7 to 12 cycles. One entry per CDR3 protein results from TCRdb running MiXCR on the 5' RACE reads. Of about 680,000 distinct CDR3 sequences detected, around half appear once; the ten largest clones hold 25% to 35%. Sequenced: blood. Every receptor here comes from a woman in her sixties in good health.

This clonotype was seen only once. The chain combines TRBV11-2 with TRBJ2-3; D is unclear. The CDR3 is made up of 17 amino acids. Germline V gene data show CDR1 as SGHAT and CDR2 as FQNNGV. V gave up 5 bases and J gave up 2 bases, with 20 bases separating them. CDR3 sequence: CASSPRRAATNTDTQYF. CDR3 nucleotide sequence: TGTGCCAGCAGCCCCCGTCGGGCGGCTACTAACACAGATACGCAGTATTTT.

The rearrangement joins TRBV7-6 to TRBJ2-7; D may be TRBD2 (5 bases). Germline CDR1 reads SGHVS; CDR2 reads FNYEAQ. This CDR3 has 11 amino acids. The V gene lost 6 bases and the J gene lost 12 bases, with 15 bases spanning the gap. The CDR3 sequence is CASSQQGRLYF. As DNA, the CDR3 is TGTGCCAGCAGTCAACAAGGGAGATTGTACTTC.

J is TRBJ2-7 and V is TRBV6-5, with 7 bases aligning to TRBD2. V gave up 5 bases and J gave up 1 base; unmatched junction bases: 8. In germline, CDR1 is MNHEY, CDR2 SVGAGI. The CDR3 spans 15 residues. The CDR3 coding sequence is TGTGCCAGCAGTGACGCCGGGGGGAAGTCCTACGAGCAGTACTTC. Translated, it gives CASSDAGGKSYEQYF.

This clonotype was seen a handful of times. The CDR3 nucleotides are TGTGCCAGCAGCCCACAGGGTTTTTGGTATGGCTACACCTTC. Translating gives CASSPQGFWYGYTF. The chain combines TRBV6-5 with TRBJ1-2; D perhaps matches TRBD1 (6 bases). V dropped 6 bases and J dropped 5 bases, with 16 bases sitting between them. This CDR3 is 14 amino acids long. CDR1 is MNHEY and CDR2 is SVGAGI in the germline V gene.

V is TRBV12-3 or TRBV12-4 and J is TRBJ2-7; a weak D match, TRBD2 (7 bases). The CDR3 totals 17 residues. V dropped 7 bases and J dropped 0 bases, with 22 bases sitting between them. Here the CDR3 reads CASTSSWGGGNSYEQYF. The DNA for the CDR3 is TGTGCCAGCACTTCTTCCTGGGGCGGGGGCAACTCCTACGAGCAGTACTTC.

V and J are TRBV20-1 and TRBJ2-7, with 9 bases matching TRBD1. Germline V gene sequence: CDR1 DFQATT, CDR2 SNEGSKA (reference sequence). The CDR3 is made up of 14 amino acids. The trim removed 5 bases at V and 4 bases at J, leaving 9 bases unmatched. The CDR3 nucleotides are TGCAGTGCTTCGAATGGGGACAGGGTATACGAGCAGTACTTC. This encodes CSASNGDRVYEQYF.

The rearrangement joins TRBV5-1 to TRBJ1-2; the match to TRBD1 covers 7 bases. The CDR3 covers 14 residues. V lost 8 bases to trimming and J lost 1 base; unmatched junction nucleotides: 8. The germline V gene encodes CDR1 SGHRS and CDR2 YFSETQ. The CDR3 region is CARRWTGNNYGYTF. CDR3 DNA sequence: TGCGCCAGACGCTGGACAGGCAATAACTATGGCTACACCTTC.

This clonotype was counted a few times. The rearrangement uses TRBV19 and TRBJ2-1, with 8 bases identical to TRBD1. Germline V CDR1 and CDR2: LNHDA, SQIVND (reference sequence). V was pared by 4 bases and J by 7 bases, with 15 bases of the junction left unmatched. This CDR3 region has 17 residues. The CDR3 nucleotides are TGTGCCAGTAGTACCCGGACAGGGACTGGGCATTGGAATGAGCAGTTCTTC. Translating it yields CASSTRTGTGHWNEQFF.

This rearrangement joins TRBV7-2 to TRBJ1-2; maybe TRBD1 (6 bases). Per the germline V gene, CDR1 is SGHTA and CDR2 is FQGNSA. This CDR3 is 14 amino acids long. V was pared by 0 bases and J by 8 bases, with 13 bases between. This CDR3 reads CASSLATGLRGYTF. The CDR3 DNA reads as TGTGCCAGCAGCTTAGCAACAGGGTTGAGAGGCTACACCTTC.

J is TRBJ2-7 and V is TRBV5-1, with TRBD2 matching 11 bases. The V gene end was trimmed by 4 bases and the J gene end by 0 bases; junction bases not matched to a gene: 3. The CDR3 consists of 15 residues. The germline V gene has CDR1 SGHRS and CDR2 YFSETQ. The CDR3 region has the DNA TGCGCCAGCAGCAAGGGGACTAGCGGCTCCTACGAGCAGTACTTC. As protein: CASSKGTSGSYEQYF. Together with reference TRBV5-1 and TRBJ2-7, the CDR3 gives the full variable domain: KAGVTQTPRYLIKTRGQQVTLSCSPISGHRSVSWYQQTPGQGLQFLFEYFSETQRNKGNFPGRFSGRQFSNSRSEMNVSTLELGDSALYLCASSKGTSGSYEQYFGPGTRLTVT.

This rearrangement joins TRBV2 to TRBJ1-4; TRBD1 aligns across 9 bases. Germline assignment: CDR1 SNHLY and CDR2 FYNNEI. The CDR3 runs to 14 residues. V lost 6 bases and J lost 5; bases outside the gene matches: 4. The CDR3 bases are TGTGCCAGCAGACAGACAGGGGGAAATGAAAAACTGTTTTTT. The encoded protein is CASRQTGGNEKLFF. Full variable domain (outside the CDR3, taken from reference TRBV2 and TRBJ1-4): EPEVTQTPSHQVTQMGQEVILRCVPISNHLYFYWYRQILGQKVEFLVSFYNNEISEKSEIFDDQFSVERPDGSNFTLKIRSTKLEDSAMYFCASRQTGGNEKLFFGSGTQLSVL.

The J gene is TRBJ1-1, the V gene TRBV3-1, with 8 bases aligning to TRBD1. Looked up from germline, CDR1 is LGHDT and CDR2 is YNNKEL (reference sequence). V trimming: 4 bases; J trimming: 10 bases; junction bases outside the gene matches: 8. The CDR3 covers 13 residues. The CDR3 protein is CASSPGQGLVAFF. The CDR3 nucleotides are TGTGCCAGCAGCCCTGGACAGGGTTTAGTAGCTTTCTTT.

The rearrangement joins TRBV10-3 to TRBJ1-1; TRBD1 matches 8 bases. Per the germline V gene, CDR1 is ENHRY and CDR2 is SYGVKD. Germline trimming cut 0 bases from V and 3 bases from J; bases unmatched to any gene: 9. This CDR3 comprises 17 residues. CDR3 loop: CAISESRGRSKYTEAFF. For the CDR3, the DNA is TGTGCCATCAGTGAGTCCAGGGGGCGGTCGAAGTACACTGAAGCTTTCTTT.

This chain links TRBV5-1 with TRBJ2-7; 10 bases line up with TRBD1. Trimming removed 4 bases from V and 5 bases from J; junction bases left unmatched: 6. Germline CDR1 and CDR2: SGHRS and YFSETQ. CDR3 length equals 14 residues. CDR3 coding DNA: TGCGCCAGCAGCAGGGACAGGGGTAGTCACGAGCAGTACTTC. Residues: CASSRDRGSHEQYF.

This sequence joins TRBV28 and TRBJ2-1; 11 bases fit TRBD2. Germline values: CDR1 MDHEN, CDR2 SYDVKM. V was clipped by 1 base and J by 10 bases; unmatched bases: 9. The CDR3 sequence is 16 residues long. The CDR3 bases are TGTGCCAGCAGTTTATTATCGACTAGCGGGATTCGGGAGCAGTTCTTC. The encoded protein is CASSLLSTSGIREQFF.

This clonotype was detected only a few times. The chain couples TRBV5-8 to TRBJ2-1, with TRBD2 matching 9 bases. The CDR3 runs 16 residues. Germline assignment: CDR1 SGHTS and CDR2 YDEGEE. V was pared by 3 bases and J by 15 bases, with 19 bases of the junction left unmatched. The CDR3 nucleotides are TGTGCCAGCAGCTCCGTCGAAGCGGGAGGAATGGCGTATGGGTTCTTC. It translates to CASSSVEAGGMAYGFF.

The chain is built from TRBV6-1 and TRBJ2-1; 11 bases are a match to TRBD2. J was trimmed by 1 base and V by 10 bases; bases with no gene match: 12. The CDR3 consists of 17 residues. Germline CDR1 reads MNHNS; CDR2 reads SASEGT. The CDR3 region has the DNA TGTGCCACCGTACCGGGACTAGCGGCCGTTTCCTACAATGAGCAGTTCTTC. Encoded protein: CATVPGLAAVSYNEQFF.

The chain is built from TRBV7-9 and TRBJ1-6; D is unresolved. Trimming left V 1 base short and J 8 bases short, with 9 bases between. This CDR3 region has 14 residues. Per the germline V gene, CDR1 is SEHNR and CDR2 is FQNEAQ (reference sequence). The CDR3 loop is CASSLEGLDSPLHF. The CDR3 DNA reads TGTGCCAGCAGCTTAGAGGGTCTGGATTCACCCCTCCACTTT.

The chain uses TRBV20-1 and TRBJ2-7; perhaps TRBD2 as D (6 bases). Germline CDR1 and CDR2: DFQATT and SNEGSKA (reference sequence). This CDR3 is 15 amino acids long. Trimming removed 4 bases from V and 0 bases from J, with 16 bases in between. CDR3 DNA: TGCAGTGCTACAACCTCGGGACTCGTCTCCTACGAGCAGTACTTC. It translates to CSATTSGLVSYEQYF.

This clonotype was recorded a few times. The chain recombines TRBV6-2 or TRBV6-3 with TRBJ2-1; TRBD2 aligns across 8 bases. This CDR3 comprises 14 residues. With 0 bases clipped from V and 10 bases from J, the junction kept 5 bases outside the gene matches. Germline values: CDR1 MNHEY, CDR2 SVGEGT. Here the CDR3 DNA reads TGTGCCAGCAGTTACTCCGGGACTAGACGGGAGCAGTTCTTC. It codes for CASSYSGTRREQFF.

This clonotype has more than one count but fewer than ten. The J gene is TRBJ2-7, the V gene TRBV6-6; TRBD1 might be the D (5 bases). This CDR3 region has 16 residues. Germline assignment: CDR1 MNHNY and CDR2 SVGAGI (reference sequence). The V end was cut by 0 bases, the J end by 0 bases, with 12 bases between. CDR3 nucleotide sequence: TGTGCCAGCAGTTACTCAGCTGGGGCTAGCTCCTACGAGCAGTACTTC. The encoded protein is CASSYSAGASSYEQYF.

V usage is TRBV28 and J usage is TRBJ2-1; D not certain. Germline assignment: CDR1 MDHEN and CDR2 SYDVKM. CDR3 length: 16 amino acids. Trimming removed 5 bases from V and 12 bases from J, with 26 bases in between. This chain's CDR3 is CASSPLEQLGLRGQFF. CDR3 bases: TGTGCCAGCAGTCCTCTGGAGCAGTTAGGCCTGCGCGGGCAGTTCTTC.

The gene calls are TRBV27 and TRBJ2-3, with TRBD2 matching over 16 bases. Germline lookup yields CDR1 MNHEY and CDR2 SMNVEV (reference sequence). Germline trimming cut 5 bases from V and 6 bases from J; bases unmatched to any gene: 8. The CDR3 has 17 residues. Written as DNA, the CDR3 is TGTGCCAGCAGTCCCCGGGGACTAGCGGGAGGGGGGGATACGCAGTATTTT. It yields the protein CASSPRGLAGGGDTQYF.

This clonotype has a handful of counts. V usage is TRBV27 and J usage is TRBJ2-6; D may correspond to TRBD1 or TRBD2 (6 bases each). V gave up 6 bases and J gave up 4 bases, with 16 bases separating them. In germline, CDR1 is MNHEY, CDR2 SMNVEV (reference sequence). The CDR3 sequence is 16 residues long. In DNA form, the CDR3 reads TGTGCCAGCAGCAAAAATTGGGGGGCAGGGGCCAACGTCCTGACTTTC. Protein sequence: CASSKNWGAGANVLTF.

This clonotype has just a few counts. The gene calls are TRBV18 and TRBJ2-1, with 9 bases fitting TRBD2. This CDR3 is built from 15 residues. The trim removed 3 bases at V and 4 bases at J, leaving 4 bases unmatched. CDR1 is KGHSH, CDR2 LQKENI, per germline. The CDR3 bases are TGTGCCAGCTCACCTGCCCTAGCGGGATACAATGAGCAGTTCTTC. Translated: CASSPALAGYNEQFF. Together with reference TRBV18 and TRBJ2-1, the CDR3 gives the full variable domain: NAGVMQNPRHLVRRRGQEARLRCSPMKGHSHVYWYRQLPEEGLKFMVYLQKENIIDESGMPKERFSAEFPKEGPSILRIQQVVRGDSAAYFCASSPALAGYNEQFFGPGTRLTVL.

The V and J genes are TRBV20-1 and TRBJ2-3; 9 nucleotides agree with TRBD2. V lost 6 bases and J lost 4; bases outside the gene matches: 14. Germline CDR1 is DFQATT and CDR2 is SNEGSKA (reference sequence). The CDR3 sequence is 16 residues long. CDR3 sequence: CSAYSRRREGPDTQYF. CDR3 nucleotide sequence: TGCAGTGCGTACTCACGGAGGCGGGAGGGCCCAGATACGCAGTATTTT.

This chain uses TRBV9 with TRBJ1-1; no definite D call. CDR3 length: 14 residues. The germline V gene has CDR1 SGDLS and CDR2 YYNGEE. V was clipped by 0 bases and J by 1 base, with 7 bases between them. CDR3 nucleotides: TGTGCCAGCAGCGTAGAGGCTAGGAACACTGAAGCTTTCTTT. It translates to CASSVEARNTEAFF.

V and J are TRBV2 and TRBJ2-4, with 8 bases fitting TRBD2. The end of the DNA is better explained by TRBJ2-7, so the J call may be wrong. CDR1 SNHLY and CDR2 FYNNEI come from the germline V gene. The CDR3 consists of 16 residues. The CDR3 sequence is CASKGLAGYGSYEQYF. CDR3 coding DNA: TGTGCCAGCAAGGGATTAGCGGGGTATGGGAGCTACGAGCAGTACTTC.